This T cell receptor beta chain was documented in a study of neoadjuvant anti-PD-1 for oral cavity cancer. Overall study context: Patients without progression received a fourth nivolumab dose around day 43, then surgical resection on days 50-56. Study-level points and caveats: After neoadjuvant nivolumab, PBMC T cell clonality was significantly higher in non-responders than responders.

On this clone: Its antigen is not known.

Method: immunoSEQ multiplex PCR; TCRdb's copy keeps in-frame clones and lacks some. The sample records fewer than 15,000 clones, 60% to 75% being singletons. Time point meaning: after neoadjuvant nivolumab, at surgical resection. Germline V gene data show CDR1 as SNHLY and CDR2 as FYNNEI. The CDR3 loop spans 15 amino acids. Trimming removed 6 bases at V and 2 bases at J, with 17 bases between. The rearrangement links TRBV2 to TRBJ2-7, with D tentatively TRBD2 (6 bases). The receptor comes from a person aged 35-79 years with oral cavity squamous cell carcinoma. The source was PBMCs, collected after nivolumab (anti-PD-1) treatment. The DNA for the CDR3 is TGTGCCAGCAGGGACCCAGGCGGGGTTGCCTACGAGCAGTACTTC. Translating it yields CASRDPGGVAYEQYF.